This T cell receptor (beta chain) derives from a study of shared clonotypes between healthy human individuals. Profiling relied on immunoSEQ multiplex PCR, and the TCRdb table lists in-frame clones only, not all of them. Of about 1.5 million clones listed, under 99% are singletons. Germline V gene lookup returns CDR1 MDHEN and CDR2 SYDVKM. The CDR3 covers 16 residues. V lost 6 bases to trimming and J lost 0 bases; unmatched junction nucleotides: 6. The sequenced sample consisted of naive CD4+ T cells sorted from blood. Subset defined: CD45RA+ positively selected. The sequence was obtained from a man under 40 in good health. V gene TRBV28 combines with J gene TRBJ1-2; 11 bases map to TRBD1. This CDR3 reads CASRLDRGPSNYGYTF. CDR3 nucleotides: TGTGCCAGCAGGTTGGACAGGGGGCCCTCTAACTATGGCTACACCTTC.